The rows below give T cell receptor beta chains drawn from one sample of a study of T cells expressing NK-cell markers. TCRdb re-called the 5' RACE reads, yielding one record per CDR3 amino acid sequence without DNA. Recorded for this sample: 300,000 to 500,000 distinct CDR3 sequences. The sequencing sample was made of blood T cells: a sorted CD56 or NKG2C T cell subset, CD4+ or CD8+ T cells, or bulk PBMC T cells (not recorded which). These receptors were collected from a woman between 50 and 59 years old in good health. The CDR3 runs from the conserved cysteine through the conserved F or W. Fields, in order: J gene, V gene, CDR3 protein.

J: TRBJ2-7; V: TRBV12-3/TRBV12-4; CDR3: CASPWTSGRADYEQYF
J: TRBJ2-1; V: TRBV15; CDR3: CATSRNRGVEQFF
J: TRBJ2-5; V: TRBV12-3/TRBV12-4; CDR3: CASSLFGGGQETQYF
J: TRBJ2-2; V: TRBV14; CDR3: CASSLSGGLAGGELFF
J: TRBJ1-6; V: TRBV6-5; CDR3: CASWTGVIYNSPLHF
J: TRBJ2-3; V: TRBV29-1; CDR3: CSAGLRQGRGFTQYF
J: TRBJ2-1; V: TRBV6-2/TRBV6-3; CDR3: CASSPRAGAYNEQFF
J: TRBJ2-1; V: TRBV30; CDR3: CAWKVEGEQFF
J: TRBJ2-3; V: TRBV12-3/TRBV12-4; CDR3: CATLAGVEDTQYF
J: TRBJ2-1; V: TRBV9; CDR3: CASSVPATNEQFF
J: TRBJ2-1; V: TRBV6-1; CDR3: CASSGTSARGYEQFF
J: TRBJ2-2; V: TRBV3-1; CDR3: CATGGRATGELFF
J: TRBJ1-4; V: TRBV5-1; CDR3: CASSKTGTDNEKLFF
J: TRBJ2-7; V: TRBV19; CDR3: CASSPTDSHEQYF
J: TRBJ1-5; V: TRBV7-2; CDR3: CASSLSAGSHQPQHF
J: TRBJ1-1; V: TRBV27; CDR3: CASSTHRGLDTEAFF
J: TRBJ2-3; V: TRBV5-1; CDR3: CASSLYTGGSTDTQYF
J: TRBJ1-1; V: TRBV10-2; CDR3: CASSEPGLGTEAFF
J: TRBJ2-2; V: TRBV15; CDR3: CATSSLTSTGELFF
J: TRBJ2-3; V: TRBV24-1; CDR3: CATSSLGQGTDTQYF
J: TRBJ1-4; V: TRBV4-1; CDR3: CASSQTPGAIEEKLFF
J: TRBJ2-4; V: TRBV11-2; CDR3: CASKGGEQVHAAKNIQYF
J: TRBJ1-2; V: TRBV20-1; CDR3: CSATSRGGFIVGYTF
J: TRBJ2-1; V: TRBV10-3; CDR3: CAIRGGLASYNEQFF
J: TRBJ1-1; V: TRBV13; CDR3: CASSYRGPDTEAFF
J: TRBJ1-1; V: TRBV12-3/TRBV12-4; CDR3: CASSLQGRSNTEAFF
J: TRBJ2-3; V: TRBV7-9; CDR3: CASSDGITDTQYF
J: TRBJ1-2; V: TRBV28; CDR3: CASSLGVWADYGYTF
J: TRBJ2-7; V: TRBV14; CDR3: CASSQVGLAGLEQYF
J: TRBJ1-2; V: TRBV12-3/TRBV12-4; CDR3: CASSPDRGPNGYTF
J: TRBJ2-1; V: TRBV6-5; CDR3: CASSYTSESYNEQFF
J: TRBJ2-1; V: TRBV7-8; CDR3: CASSALEALFF